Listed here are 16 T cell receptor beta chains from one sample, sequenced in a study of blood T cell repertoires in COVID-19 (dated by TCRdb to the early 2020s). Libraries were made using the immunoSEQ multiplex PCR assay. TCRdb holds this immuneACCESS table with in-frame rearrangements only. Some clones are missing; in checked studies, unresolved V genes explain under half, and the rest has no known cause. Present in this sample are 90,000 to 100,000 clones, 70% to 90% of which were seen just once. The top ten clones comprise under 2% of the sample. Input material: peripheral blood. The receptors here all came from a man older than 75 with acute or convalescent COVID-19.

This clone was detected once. The CDR3 protein is CASRRTGGGEQFF. The CDR3 DNA is TGTGCCAGCCGTAGGACAGGGGGTGGTGAGCAGTTCTTC. This chain connects TRBV14 to TRBJ2-1; 10 positions match TRBD1. The CDR3 is 13 residues long. V dropped 8 bases and J dropped 9; count of bases not matched to a gene: 7. Per germline, CDR1 SGHDN and CDR2 FVKESK.

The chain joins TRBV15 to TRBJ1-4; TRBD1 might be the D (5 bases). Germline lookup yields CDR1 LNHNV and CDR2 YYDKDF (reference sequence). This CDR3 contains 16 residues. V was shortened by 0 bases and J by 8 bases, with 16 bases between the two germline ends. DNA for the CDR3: TGTGCCACCAGCAGAGATGGAGGGGCAGGGAGAGAAAAACTGTTTTTT. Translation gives CATSRDGGAGREKLFF.

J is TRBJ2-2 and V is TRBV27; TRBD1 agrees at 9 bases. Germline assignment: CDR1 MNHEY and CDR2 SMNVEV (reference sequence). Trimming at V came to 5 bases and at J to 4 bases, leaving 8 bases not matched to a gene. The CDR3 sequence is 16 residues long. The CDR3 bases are TGTGCCAGCAGTGACCGGACAGGGGATGGCACCGGGGAGCTGTTTTTT. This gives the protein CASSDRTGDGTGELFF.

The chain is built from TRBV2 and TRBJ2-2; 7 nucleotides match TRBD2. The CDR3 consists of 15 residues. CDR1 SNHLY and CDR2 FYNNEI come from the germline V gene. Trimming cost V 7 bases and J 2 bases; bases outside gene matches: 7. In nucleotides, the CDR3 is TGTGCCAGCATGAGGGAGGGGAGTAACACCGGGGAGCTGTTTTTT. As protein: CASMREGSNTGELFF.

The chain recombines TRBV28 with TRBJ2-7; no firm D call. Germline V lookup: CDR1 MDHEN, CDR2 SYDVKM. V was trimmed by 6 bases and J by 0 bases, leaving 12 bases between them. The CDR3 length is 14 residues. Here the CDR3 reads CASRTARSSYEQYF. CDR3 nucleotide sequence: TGTGCCAGCAGAACGGCAAGGAGCTCCTACGAGCAGTACTTC.

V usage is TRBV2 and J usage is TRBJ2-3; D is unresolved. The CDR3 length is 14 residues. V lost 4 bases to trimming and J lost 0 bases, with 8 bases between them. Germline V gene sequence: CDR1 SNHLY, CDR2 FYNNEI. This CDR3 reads CASSGQASTDTQYF. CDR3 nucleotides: TGTGCCAGCAGTGGCCAGGCTAGCACAGATACGCAGTATTTT.

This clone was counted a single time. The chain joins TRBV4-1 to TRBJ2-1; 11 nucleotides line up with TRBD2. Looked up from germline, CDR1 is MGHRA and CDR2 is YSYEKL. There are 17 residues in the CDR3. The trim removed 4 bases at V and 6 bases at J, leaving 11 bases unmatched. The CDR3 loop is CASSPSLGLAGGNEQFF. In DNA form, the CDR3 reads TGCGCCAGCAGCCCCAGCCTCGGTCTAGCGGGAGGCAATGAGCAGTTCTTC.

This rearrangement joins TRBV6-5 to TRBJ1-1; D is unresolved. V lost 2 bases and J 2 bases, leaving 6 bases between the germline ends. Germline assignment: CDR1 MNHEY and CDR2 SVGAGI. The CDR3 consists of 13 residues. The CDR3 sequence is CASSYRDNTEAFF. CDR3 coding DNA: TGTGCCAGCAGTTACAGAGATAACACTGAAGCTTTCTTT.

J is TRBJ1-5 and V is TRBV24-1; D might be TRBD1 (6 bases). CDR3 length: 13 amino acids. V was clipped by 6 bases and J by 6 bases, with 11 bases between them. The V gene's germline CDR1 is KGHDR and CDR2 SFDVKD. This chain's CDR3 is CATSTGRSQPQHF. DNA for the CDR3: TGTGCCACCAGTACAGGGCGCAGTCAGCCCCAGCATTTT.

The CDR3 coding sequence is TGTGCCAGCAGTTGGGATCGGAGGGAAAGCTACACCTTC. Translating it yields CASSWDRRESYTF. This chain uses TRBV12-3 or TRBV12-4 with TRBJ1-2; no clear D. CDR3 size: 13 residues. The ends were cut back, 4 bases at V and 9 bases at J, with 15 bases in the middle.

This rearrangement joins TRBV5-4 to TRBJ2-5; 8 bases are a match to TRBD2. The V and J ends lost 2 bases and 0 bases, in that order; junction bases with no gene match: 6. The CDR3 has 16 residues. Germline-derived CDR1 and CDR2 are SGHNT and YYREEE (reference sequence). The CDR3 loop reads CASSLLAGSYQETQYF. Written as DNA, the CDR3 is TGTGCCAGCAGCTTATTAGCGGGGTCGTACCAAGAGACCCAGTACTTC.

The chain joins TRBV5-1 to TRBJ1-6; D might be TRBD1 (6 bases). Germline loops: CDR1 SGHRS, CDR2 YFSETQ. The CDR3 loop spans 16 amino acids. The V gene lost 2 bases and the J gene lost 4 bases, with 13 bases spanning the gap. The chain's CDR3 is CASSFNRGQYNSPLHF. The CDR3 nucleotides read TGCGCCAGCAGCTTCAATAGAGGACAGTATAATTCACCCCTCCACTTT.

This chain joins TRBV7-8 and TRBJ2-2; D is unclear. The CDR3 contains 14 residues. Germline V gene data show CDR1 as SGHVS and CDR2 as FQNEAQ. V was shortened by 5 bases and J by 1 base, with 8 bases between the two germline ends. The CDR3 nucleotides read TGTGCCAGCAGCACACACAGGAACACCGGGGAGCTGTTTTTT. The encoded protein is CASSTHRNTGELFF.

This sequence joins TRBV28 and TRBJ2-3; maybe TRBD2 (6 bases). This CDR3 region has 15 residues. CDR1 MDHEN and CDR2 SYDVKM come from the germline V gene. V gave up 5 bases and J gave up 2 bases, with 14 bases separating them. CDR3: CASSPPGGDTDTQYF. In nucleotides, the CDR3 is TGTGCCAGCAGTCCACCTGGAGGGGACACAGATACGCAGTATTTT.

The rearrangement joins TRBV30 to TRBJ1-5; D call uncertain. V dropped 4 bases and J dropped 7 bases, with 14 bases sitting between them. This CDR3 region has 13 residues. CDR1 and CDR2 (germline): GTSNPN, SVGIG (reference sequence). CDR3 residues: CAWTSGVEQPQHF. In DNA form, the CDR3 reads TGTGCCTGGACCTCGGGAGTTGAGCAGCCCCAGCATTTT.

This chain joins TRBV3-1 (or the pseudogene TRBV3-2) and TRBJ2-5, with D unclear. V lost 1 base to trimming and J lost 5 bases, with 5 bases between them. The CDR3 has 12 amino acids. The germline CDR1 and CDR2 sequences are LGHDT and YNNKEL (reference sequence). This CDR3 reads CASSQGLETQYF. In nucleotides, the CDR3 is TGTGCCAGCAGCCAAGGACTGGAGACCCAGTACTTC.